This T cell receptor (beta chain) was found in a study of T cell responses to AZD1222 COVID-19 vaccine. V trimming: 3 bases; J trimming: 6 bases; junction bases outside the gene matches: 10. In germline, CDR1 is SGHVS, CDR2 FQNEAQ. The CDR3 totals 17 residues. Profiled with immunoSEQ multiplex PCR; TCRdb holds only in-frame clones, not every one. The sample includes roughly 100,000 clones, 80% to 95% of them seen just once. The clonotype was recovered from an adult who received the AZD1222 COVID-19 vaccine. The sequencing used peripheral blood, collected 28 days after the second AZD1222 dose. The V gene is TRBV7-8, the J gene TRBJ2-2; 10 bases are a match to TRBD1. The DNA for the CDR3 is TGTGCCAGCAGCTTCTTCGCCGGGACAGGGGTGGCCGGGGAGCTGTTTTTT. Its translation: CASSFFAGTGVAGELFF.